The 17 T cell receptor beta chains reported below all come from one sample, sequenced in a study of OX40 agonist ivuxolimab in advanced cancers. The table came from immunoSEQ multiplex PCR; TCRdb's copy has only in-frame clones and leaves some out. The data hold about 14,000 clones, with 70% to 80% observed a single time. Specimen: CD4+ or CD8+ T cells sorted from blood, collected in a trial of the OX40 agonist ivuxolimab. Receptors originate from an adult with an advanced solid tumor such as melanoma, head and neck, liver or kidney cancer.

The chain links TRBV7-2 to TRBJ1-1; no clear D. The germline V gene encodes CDR1 SGHTA and CDR2 FQGNSA. The CDR3 is 16 residues long. V shed 1 base and J shed 8 bases, with 20 bases lying between them. As DNA, the CDR3 is TGTGCCAGCAGCTTAGTGCGTATTGGTCTCACCGACGAAGCTTTCTTT. Translated: CASSLVRIGLTDEAFF.

This clone turned up a few times. Other DNA sequences in this sample translate to the same CDR3. The chain links TRBV9 to TRBJ2-1; tentatively, D is TRBD1 (5 bases). The germline V and J ends were trimmed by 0 bases and 7 bases, with 8 bases remaining between them. The CDR3 is made up of 13 amino acids. Germline loops: CDR1 SGDLS, CDR2 YYNGEE. CDR3 residues: CASSVVSGNEQFF. The CDR3 DNA sequence: TGTGCCAGCAGCGTAGTATCAGGGAATGAGCAGTTCTTC.

Comment on this clone: At the DNA level, this CDR3 is encoded by other sequences in the same sample as well. The V and J genes are TRBV11-2 and TRBJ2-7; D is unclear. Germline-derived CDR1 and CDR2 are SGHAT and FQNNGV. V was shortened by 1 base and J by 3 bases, with 4 bases between the two germline ends. This CDR3 spans 12 amino acids. Written as DNA, the CDR3 is TGTGCCAGCAGCTTAGGCAGCTACGAGCAGTACTTC. It codes for CASSLGSYEQYF.

The chain joins TRBV4-2 to TRBJ2-7; 9 positions agree with TRBD1. There are 15 residues in the CDR3. V shed 0 bases, J shed 4 bases, and the junction held 4 bases outside the gene matches. In germline, CDR1 is LGHNA, CDR2 YNFKEQ. The CDR3: CASSQDRQGVYEQYF. CDR3 DNA sequence: TGTGCCAGCAGCCAAGATCGACAGGGGGTTTACGAGCAGTACTTC.

The chain combines TRBV6-5 with TRBJ1-4; D is undetermined. V shed 2 bases and J shed 4 bases, with 5 bases lying between them. CDR1 and CDR2 (germline): MNHEY, SVGAGI. The CDR3 is made up of 13 amino acids. This CDR3 is CASSYRINEKLFF. The CDR3 DNA sequence: TGTGCCAGCAGTTACAGGATTAATGAAAAACTGTTTTTT.

The chain carries TRBV7-6 and TRBJ2-7; 8 nucleotides line up with TRBD1. V was pared by 0 bases and J by 9 bases, with 7 bases of the junction left unmatched. The CDR3 runs 14 residues. Germline-derived CDR1 and CDR2 are SGHVS and FNYEAQ. The CDR3 protein is CASSLAGETGGQYF. DNA of the CDR3: TGTGCCAGCAGCTTAGCGGGGGAAACAGGGGGGCAGTACTTC. Full variable domain (outside the CDR3, taken from reference TRBV7-6 and TRBJ2-7): GAGVSQSPRYKVTKRGQDVALRCDPISGHVSLYWYRQALGQGPEFLTYFNYEAQQDKSGLPNDRFSAERPEGSISTLTIQRTEQRDSAMYRCASSLAGETGGQYFGPGTRLTVT.

This chain connects TRBV4-3 to TRBJ2-7; D unresolved. The ends were cut back, 0 bases at V and 3 bases at J, with 6 bases in the middle. Germline-derived CDR1 and CDR2 are LGHNA and YSLEER. The CDR3 spans 13 residues. The CDR3 sequence is CASSQEPHYEQYF. In DNA, the CDR3 is TGCGCCAGCAGCCAAGAGCCACACTACGAGCAGTACTTC.

V and J are TRBV11-2 and TRBJ1-3; 7 bases agree with TRBD1. There are 15 residues in the CDR3. CDR1 SGHAT and CDR2 FQNNGV come from the germline V gene. V shed 0 bases, J shed 4 bases, and the junction held 3 bases outside the gene matches. CDR3 region: CASSLEDREGNTIYF. The CDR3 bases are TGTGCCAGCAGCTTAGAAGACAGGGAAGGAAACACCATATATTTT.

The V gene is TRBV6-6, the J gene TRBJ1-3; D not certain. CDR1 MNHNY and CDR2 SVGAGI come from the germline V gene (reference sequence). Trimming shortened V by 3 bases and J by 3 bases, and 0 bases separated the two germline ends. This CDR3 region has 11 residues. The CDR3 DNA sequence: TGTGCCAGCAGTTATGGAAACACCATATATTTT. Amino acids: CASSYGNTIYF.

The chain has TRBV19 and TRBJ1-1; 9 bases line up with TRBD1. The CDR3 has 16 amino acids. The germline gives CDR1 LNHDA, CDR2 SQIVND (reference sequence). V shed 5 bases, J shed 6 bases, and the junction held 13 bases outside the gene matches. CDR3 DNA sequence: TGTGCCAGTAGTGCCACTGGACAGGGGATGGAGGCTGAAGCTTTCTTT. Translating it yields CASSATGQGMEAEAFF.

The chain links TRBV7-9 to TRBJ2-3; D is possibly TRBD1 or TRBD2 (6 bases each). This CDR3 contains 17 residues. Germline CDR1 is SEHNR and CDR2 is FQNEAQ (reference sequence). The V end was cut by 5 bases, the J end by 3 bases, with 21 bases between. In DNA form, the CDR3 reads TGTGCCAGCAGCCCGCTGACTTATGGGGGGCAAACAGATACGCAGTATTTT. Translation: CASSPLTYGGQTDTQYF.

The chain joins TRBV19 to TRBJ2-1; D is ambiguous. CDR1 and CDR2 from the germline V gene are LNHDA and SQIVND (reference sequence). There are 12 residues in the CDR3. The ends were cut back, 3 bases at V and 8 bases at J, with 8 bases in the middle. The CDR3 protein is CASSIAFDEQFF. DNA for the CDR3: TGTGCCAGTAGTATTGCTTTTGATGAGCAGTTCTTC.

This chain links TRBV7-6 with TRBJ2-7, with 9 bases aligning to TRBD1. This CDR3 spans 16 amino acids. V trimming: 1 base; J trimming: 4 bases; junction bases outside the gene matches: 8. Germline V gives CDR1 SGHVS, CDR2 FNYEAQ. The CDR3 region has the DNA TGTGCCAGCAGCTTAGGCTCCTTCGACAGGGGGTACGAGCAGTACTTC. It translates to CASSLGSFDRGYEQYF. Full variable domain (missing parts from reference TRBV7-6 and TRBJ2-7): GAGVSQSPRYKVTKRGQDVALRCDPISGHVSLYWYRQALGQGPEFLTYFNYEAQQDKSGLPNDRFSAERPEGSISTLTIQRTEQRDSAMYRCASSLGSFDRGYEQYFGPGTRLTVT.

This chain uses TRBV4-1 with TRBJ1-3; D not resolved. V was clipped by 1 base and J by 2 bases, with 12 bases between them. The CDR3 has 16 residues. Germline V gene sequence: CDR1 MGHRA, CDR2 YSYEKL. The CDR3 here is CASSQVDTDTGNTIYF. As DNA, the CDR3 is TGCGCCAGCAGCCAAGTAGATACAGATACTGGAAACACCATATATTTT.

V and J are TRBV5-1 and TRBJ1-5, with D possibly TRBD1 on 5 matching bases. The germline CDR1 and CDR2 sequences are SGHRS and YFSETQ. Trimming removed 1 base at V and 5 bases at J, with 7 bases between. The CDR3 runs 13 residues. CDR3 sequence reads: CASSLRGDQPQHF. CDR3 nucleotide sequence: TGCGCCAGCAGCTTGCGGGGGGATCAGCCCCAGCATTTT.

This clone was observed a single time. The CDR3 here is CASSLSLFQPQHF. CDR3 DNA: TGTGCCAGCAGTTTATCCCTCTTTCAGCCCCAGCATTTT. The chain joins TRBV28 to TRBJ1-5; D is unresolved. The CDR3 runs to 13 residues. Germline CDR1 reads MDHEN; CDR2 reads SYDVKM. Trimming removed 1 base from V and 6 bases from J, with 7 bases in between. Combining the CDR3 with reference TRBV28 and TRBJ1-5 gives the whole variable domain DVKVTQSSRYLVKRTGEKVFLECVQDMDHENMFWYRQDPGLGLRLIYFSYDVKMKEKGDIPEGYSVSREKKERFSLILESASTNQTSMYLCASSLSLFQPQHFGDGTRLSIL.

The chain uses TRBV9 and TRBJ2-3; no definite D call. V lost 0 bases to trimming and J lost 0 bases, with 11 bases between them. Germline V gene sequence: CDR1 SGDLS, CDR2 YYNGEE. This CDR3 spans 16 amino acids. The CDR3 bases are TGTGCCAGCAGCGTAGAACCGGGCACCAGCACAGATACGCAGTATTTT. As protein: CASSVEPGTSTDTQYF.